The clone carrying this T cell receptor (beta chain) was observed a single time. Its antigen remains unknown. The V gene end was trimmed by 4 bases and the J gene end by 2 bases; junction bases not matched to a gene: 5. CDR1 and CDR2 from the germline V gene are SQVTM and ANQGSEA. The CDR3 contains 14 residues. The data belong to a study of T cell responses to AZD1222 COVID-19 vaccine. Findings and caveats of the study: Nearly half of the spike-specific TCRs reportedly recognize variant regions that carry no mutations. Spike-wide vaccine-associated CD4 TCRs dominated at 160-218 and 743-854.

TCRdb's table, derived via immunoSEQ multiplex PCR, lists solely in-frame clones and lacks some. Of 150,000 to 200,000 clones in the sample, roughly nine tenths were seen once. The TCR originated in an adult who received the AZD1222 COVID-19 vaccine. V gene TRBV29-1 combines with J gene TRBJ1-3, with 7 bases fitting TRBD1. Sequenced material: peripheral blood, taken 28 days after the second AZD1222 dose. CDR3 amino acids: CSVASGGTGNTIYF. Written as DNA, the CDR3 is TGCAGCGTTGCCTCAGGGGGTACTGGAAACACCATATATTTT.